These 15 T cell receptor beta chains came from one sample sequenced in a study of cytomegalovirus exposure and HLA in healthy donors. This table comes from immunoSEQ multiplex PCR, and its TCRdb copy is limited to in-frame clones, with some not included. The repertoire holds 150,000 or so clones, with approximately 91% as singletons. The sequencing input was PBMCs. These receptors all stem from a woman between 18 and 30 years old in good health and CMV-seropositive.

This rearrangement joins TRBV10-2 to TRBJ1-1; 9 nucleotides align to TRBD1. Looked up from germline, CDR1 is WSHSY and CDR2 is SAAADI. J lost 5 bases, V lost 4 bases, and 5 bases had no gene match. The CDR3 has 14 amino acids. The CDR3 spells CASSGGQGGTEAFF. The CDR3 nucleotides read TGCGCCAGCAGTGGGGGACAGGGTGGGACTGAAGCTTTCTTT.

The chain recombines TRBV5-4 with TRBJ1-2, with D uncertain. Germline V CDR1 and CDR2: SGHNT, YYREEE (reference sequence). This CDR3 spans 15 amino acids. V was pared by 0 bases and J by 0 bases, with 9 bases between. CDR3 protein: CASSLGELANYGYTF. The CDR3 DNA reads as TGTGCCAGCAGCTTGGGTGAGCTCGCTAACTATGGCTACACCTTC.

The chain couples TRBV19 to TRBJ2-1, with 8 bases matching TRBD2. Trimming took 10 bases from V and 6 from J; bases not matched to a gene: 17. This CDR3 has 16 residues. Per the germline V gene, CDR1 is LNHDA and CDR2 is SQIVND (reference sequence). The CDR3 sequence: CATCLSTAGEGNEQFF. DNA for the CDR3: TGTGCCACCTGTTTATCAACAGCGGGAGAAGGCAATGAGCAGTTCTTC.

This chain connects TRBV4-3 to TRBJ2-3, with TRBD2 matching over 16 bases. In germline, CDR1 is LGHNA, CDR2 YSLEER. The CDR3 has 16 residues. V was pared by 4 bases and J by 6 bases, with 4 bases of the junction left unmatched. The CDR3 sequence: CASSLLGLAGGDTQYF. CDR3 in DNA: TGCGCCAGCAGCCTCTTGGGACTAGCGGGAGGGGATACGCAGTATTTT.

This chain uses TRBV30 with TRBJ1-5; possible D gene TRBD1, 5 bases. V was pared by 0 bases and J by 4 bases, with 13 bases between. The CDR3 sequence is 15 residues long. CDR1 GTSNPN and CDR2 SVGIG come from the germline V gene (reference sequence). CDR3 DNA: TGTGCCTGGAGTGTACGTCTCAAGGGGAATCAGCCCCAGCATTTT. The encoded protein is CAWSVRLKGNQPQHF. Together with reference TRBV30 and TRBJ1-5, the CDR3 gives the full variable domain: SQTIHQWPATLVQPVGSPLSLECTVEGTSNPNLYWYRQAAGRGLQLLFYSVGIGQISSEVPQNLSASRPQDRQFILSSKKLLLSDSGFYLCAWSVRLKGNQPQHFGDGTRLSIL.

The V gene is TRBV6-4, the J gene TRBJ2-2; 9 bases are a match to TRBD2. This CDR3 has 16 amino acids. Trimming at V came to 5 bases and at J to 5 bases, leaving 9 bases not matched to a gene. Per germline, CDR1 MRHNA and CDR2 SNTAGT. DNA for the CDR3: TGTGCCAGCAGTCCCGTAGCGGGAGAAGGTACCGGGGAGCTGTTTTTT. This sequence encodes CASSPVAGEGTGELFF.

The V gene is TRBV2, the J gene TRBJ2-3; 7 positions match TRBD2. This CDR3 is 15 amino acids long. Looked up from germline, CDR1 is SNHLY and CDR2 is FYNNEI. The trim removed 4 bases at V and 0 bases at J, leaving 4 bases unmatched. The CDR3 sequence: CASSGGTTSTDTQYF. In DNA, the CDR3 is TGTGCCAGCAGTGGGGGGACTACTAGCACAGATACGCAGTATTTT.

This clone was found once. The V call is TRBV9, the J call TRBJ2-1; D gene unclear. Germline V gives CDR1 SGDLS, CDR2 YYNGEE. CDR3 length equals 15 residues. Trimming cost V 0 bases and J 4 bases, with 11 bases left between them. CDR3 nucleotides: TGTGCCAGCAGCGTAGATGGATCTAGATACAATGAGCAGTTCTTC. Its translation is CASSVDGSRYNEQFF. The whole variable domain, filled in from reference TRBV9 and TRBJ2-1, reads DSGVTQTPKHLITATGQRVTLRCSPRSGDLSVYWYQQSLDQGLQFLIQYYNGEERAKGNILERFSAQQFPDLHSELNLSSLELGDSALYFCASSVDGSRYNEQFFGPGTRLTVL.

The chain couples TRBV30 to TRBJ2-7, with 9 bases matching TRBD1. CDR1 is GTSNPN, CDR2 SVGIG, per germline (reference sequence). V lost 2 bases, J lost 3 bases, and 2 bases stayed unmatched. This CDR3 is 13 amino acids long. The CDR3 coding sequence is TGTGCCTGGAGTCGGGGACAGGGCTACGAGCAGTACTTC. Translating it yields CAWSRGQGYEQYF. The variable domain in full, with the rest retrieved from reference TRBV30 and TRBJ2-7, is SQTIHQWPATLVQPVGSPLSLECTVEGTSNPNLYWYRQAAGRGLQLLFYSVGIGQISSEVPQNLSASRPQDRQFILSSKKLLLSDSGFYLCAWSRGQGYEQYFGPGTRLTVT.

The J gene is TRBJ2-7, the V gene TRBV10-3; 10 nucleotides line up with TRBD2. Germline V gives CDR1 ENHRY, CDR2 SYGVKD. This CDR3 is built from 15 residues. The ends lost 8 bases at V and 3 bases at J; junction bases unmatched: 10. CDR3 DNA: TGTGCCATCTCCCTTGGACTAGCGGAGGACTACGAGCAGTACTTC. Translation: CAISLGLAEDYEQYF.

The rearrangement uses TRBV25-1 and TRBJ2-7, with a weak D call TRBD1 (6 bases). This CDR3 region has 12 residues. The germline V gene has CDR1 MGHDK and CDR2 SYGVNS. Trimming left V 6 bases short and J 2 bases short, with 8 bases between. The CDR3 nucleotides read TGTGCCAGCAGACAGGGCCCCTACGAGCAGTACTTC. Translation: CASRQGPYEQYF.

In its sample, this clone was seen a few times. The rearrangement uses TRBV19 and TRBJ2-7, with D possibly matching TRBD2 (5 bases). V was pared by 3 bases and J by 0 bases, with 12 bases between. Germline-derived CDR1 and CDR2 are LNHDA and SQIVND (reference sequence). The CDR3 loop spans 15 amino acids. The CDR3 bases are TGTGCCAGTAGTATTGCGTCGGGGAGCTCCTACGAGCAGTACTTC. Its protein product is CASSIASGSSYEQYF.

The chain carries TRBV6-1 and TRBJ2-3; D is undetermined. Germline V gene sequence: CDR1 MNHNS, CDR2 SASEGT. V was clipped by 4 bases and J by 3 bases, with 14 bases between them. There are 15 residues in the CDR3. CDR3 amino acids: CASSVVAGTTDTQYF. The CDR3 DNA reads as TGTGCCAGCAGTGTGGTGGCAGGTACGACAGATACGCAGTATTTT.

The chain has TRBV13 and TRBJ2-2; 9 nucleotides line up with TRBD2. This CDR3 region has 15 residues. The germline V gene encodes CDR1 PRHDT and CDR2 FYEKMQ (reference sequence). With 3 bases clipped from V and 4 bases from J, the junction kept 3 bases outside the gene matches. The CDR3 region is CASSFKTSGTGELFF. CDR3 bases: TGTGCCAGCAGCTTTAAGACTAGCGGCACCGGGGAGCTGTTTTTT. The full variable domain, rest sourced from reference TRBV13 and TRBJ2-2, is AAGVIQSPRHLIKEKRETATLKCYPIPRHDTVYWYQQGPGQDPQFLISFYEKMQSDKGSIPDRFSAQQFSDYHSELNMSSLELGDSALYFCASSFKTSGTGELFFGEGSRLTVL.

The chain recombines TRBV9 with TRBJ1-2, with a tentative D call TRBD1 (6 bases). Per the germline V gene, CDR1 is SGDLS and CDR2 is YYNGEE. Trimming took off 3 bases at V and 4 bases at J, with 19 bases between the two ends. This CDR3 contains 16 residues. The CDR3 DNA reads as TGTGCCAGCAGCGCGGGCGGGGGCAGTAAACGCTATGGCTACACCTTC. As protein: CASSAGGGSKRYGYTF.